This T cell receptor beta chain stems from a study of OX40 agonist ivuxolimab in advanced cancers. Libraries were prepared by immunoSEQ multiplex PCR; TCRdb keeps only in-frame clonotypes and omits some of them. The profile shows under 65,000 clones, around 90% of them singletons. The CDR3 loop spans 12 amino acids. Trimming left V 2 bases short and J 3 bases short, with 6 bases between. The V gene's germline CDR1 is GTSNPN and CDR2 SVGIG (reference sequence). The chain employs TRBV30 and TRBJ2-3; no firm D call. This receptor was taken from an adult with an advanced solid tumor such as melanoma, head and neck, liver or kidney cancer. The sequencing here drew on CD4+ or CD8+ T cells sorted from blood, taken in a trial of the OX40 agonist ivuxolimab. CDR3: CAWSLTTDTQYF. The CDR3 coding sequence is TGTGCCTGGAGTCTAACGACAGATACGCAGTATTTT.